This record covers a single T cell receptor (beta chain). Its antigen is currently unknown. Libraries of TCR beta came from iRepertoire HTBI primers plus Arm-PCR of CDR3 regions. TCRdb called the multiplex PCR reads again in MiXCR, with one record for every CDR3 protein. The table includes approximately 690,000 distinct CDR3 sequences, about 32% detected once. Germline V lookup: CDR1 ENHRY, CDR2 SYGVKD. The ends were cut back, 2 bases at V and 5 bases at J, with 10 bases in the middle. The CDR3 runs to 13 residues. Time point defined: persistent/refractory GD, antithyroid drugs over 5 years with positive TRAb. Preparation of the TCR library used RNA extracted from PBMCs. The guidelines of the American Thyroid Association were the basis for diagnosing Graves' disease. The data are from a study of regulatory T cells in long-lasting Graves disease. Findings and limits, study-wide: Persistent cases favored TRBV28, TRBJ1-2 and TRBJ2-5. Limited sample numbers may have lowered accuracy. Sharing of public clonotypes was greater in persistent patients (about 2,700) than in new patients (roughly 1,000).

The V call is TRBV10-3, the J call TRBJ2-7; D remains unclear. The TCR comes from a female donor with Graves disease. The sequenced sample was peripheral blood mononuclear cells (PBMCs), obtained when the disease was refractory, from a patient treated with antithyroid drugs. In DNA, the CDR3 is TGTGCCATCAGTGAGATTAAAGTCAACGAGCAGTACTTC. Protein product: CAISEIKVNEQYF.